The rows below give T cell receptor beta chains drawn from one sample of a study of CD8 T cells in ankylosing spondylitis. Using its own MiXCR run on the 5' RACE reads, TCRdb lists one record per CDR3 protein. The sample consists of roughly 400,000 distinct CDR3 sequences, under 25% of them appearing once. Sequencing used blood, either unsorted or a sorted T cell fraction (not recorded which). The source of these receptors is a male donor with ankylosing spondylitis. CDR3s include the opening cysteine and the closing phenylalanine or tryptophan. Each record gives: J gene, V gene, D gene, clone size, CDR3 DNA, CDR3 protein. A D gene is named only where the DNA matches it firmly. Size is omitted from some rows. Given values are once, few, many or a class for expanded clones.

J gene: TRBJ2-1
V gene: TRBV6-2/TRBV6-3
D gene: NA
clone size: few
CDR3 DNA: TGTGCCAGCAGTTTAATACCTAAGCGGTTCCGGGCTTACAATGAGCAGTTCTTC
CDR3 protein: CASSLIPKRFRAYNEQFF

J gene: TRBJ2-2
V gene: TRBV20-1
D gene: NA
clone size: NA
CDR3 DNA: TGCAGTGCTTCCCCCGGGCGGAACACCGGGGAGCTGTTTTTT
CDR3 protein: CSASPGRNTGELFF

J gene: TRBJ1-2
V gene: TRBV3-1
D gene: NA
clone size: NA
CDR3 DNA: TGTGCCAGCAGCCCGAACTCCGGGGAGCATGGCTACACCTTC
CDR3 protein: CASSPNSGEHGYTF

J gene: TRBJ2-3
V gene: TRBV6-1
D gene: NA
clone size: NA
CDR3 DNA: TGTGCCAGCACTCCACCCGGCTCAGATACGCAGTATTTT
CDR3 protein: CASTPPGSDTQYF

J gene: TRBJ1-1
V gene: TRBV7-8
D gene: TRBD1
clone size: few
CDR3 DNA: TGTGCCAGCAGCTTCTTTACCGGGACAGGGGTCTCTGAAGCTTTCTTT
CDR3 protein: CASSFFTGTGVSEAFF

J gene: TRBJ1-1
V gene: TRBV29-1
D gene: NA
clone size: many
CDR3 DNA: TGCAGCGTTAGCGACAGTGGGTTGACTGAAGCTTTCTTT
CDR3 protein: CSVSDSGLTEAFF

J gene: TRBJ2-2
V gene: TRBV10-3
D gene: TRBD1
clone size: NA
CDR3 DNA: TGTGCCATCAGTGATAGAGGGGGCGTGACCGGGGAGCTGTTTTTT
CDR3 protein: CAISDRGGVTGELFF

J gene: TRBJ2-7
V gene: TRBV7-2
D gene: NA
clone size: few
CDR3 DNA: TGTGCCAGCAGCTTAGAAGAGGGTTACTACTACGAGCAGTACTTC
CDR3 protein: CASSLEEGYYYEQYF

J gene: TRBJ2-5
V gene: TRBV6-1
D gene: NA
clone size: NA
CDR3 DNA: TGTGCCAGCAACCAGGGGCAACAAGAGACCCAGTACTTC
CDR3 protein: CASNQGQQETQYF

J gene: TRBJ1-1
V gene: TRBV18
D gene: TRBD1
clone size: NA
CDR3 DNA: TGTGCCAGCTCACCAAGACAGGGGAAGAACACTGAAGCTTTCTTT
CDR3 protein: CASSPRQGKNTEAFF

J gene: TRBJ2-5
V gene: TRBV7-8
D gene: TRBD1
clone size: NA
CDR3 DNA: TGTGCCAGCAGCTTGGACAGGGGGCTTTACGAGACCCAGTACTTC
CDR3 protein: CASSLDRGLYETQYF

J gene: TRBJ2-1
V gene: TRBV11-2
D gene: NA
clone size: few
CDR3 DNA: TGTGCCAGCAGCTTAAGGAGGGGGCGAAGCGGTACCTACAATGAGCAGTTCTTC
CDR3 protein: CASSLRRGRSGTYNEQFF

J gene: TRBJ2-1
V gene: TRBV9
D gene: TRBD2
clone size: NA
CDR3 DNA: TGTGCCAGCAGCGTACTAGCGGGAGTAAATGAGCAGTTCTTC
CDR3 protein: CASSVLAGVNEQFF

J gene: TRBJ2-2
V gene: TRBV27
D gene: TRBD2
clone size: NA
CDR3 DNA: TGTGCCAGCAGATTTAGACTAGCGGGAGGGTCCGGGGAGCTGTTTTTT
CDR3 protein: CASRFRLAGGSGELFF

J gene: TRBJ2-7
V gene: TRBV10-3
D gene: NA
clone size: NA
CDR3 DNA: TGTGCCATCAAGGGCGCGGGGCTCTGGGCCGAGCAGTACTTC
CDR3 protein: CAIKGAGLWAEQYF

J gene: TRBJ2-1
V gene: TRBV6-1
D gene: NA
clone size: NA
CDR3 DNA: TGTGCCAGCAGTGGAGACTACAATGAGCAGTTCTTC
CDR3 protein: CASSGDYNEQFF

J gene: TRBJ2-3
V gene: TRBV10-3
D gene: TRBD2
clone size: few
CDR3 DNA: TGTGCCATCAGTATAGCGGGAAGCACAGATACGCAGTATTTT
CDR3 protein: CAISIAGSTDTQYF

J gene: TRBJ2-3
V gene: TRBV28
D gene: TRBD2
clone size: NA
CDR3 DNA: TGTGCCAGCAGTTTAGGCCTCTCCATGGCGGGAGGGACAGATACGCAGTATTTT
CDR3 protein: CASSLGLSMAGGTDTQYF

J gene: TRBJ2-3
V gene: TRBV5-6
D gene: TRBD2
clone size: many
CDR3 DNA: TGTGCCAGCAGCTTGACTAGCGGGAGTATCACAGATACGCAGTATTTT
CDR3 protein: CASSLTSGSITDTQYF

J gene: TRBJ2-7
V gene: TRBV11-3
D gene: NA
clone size: few
CDR3 DNA: TGTGCCAGCAGAGGGGTGTCCTACGAGCAGTACTTC
CDR3 protein: CASRGVSYEQYF

J gene: TRBJ2-3
V gene: TRBV28
D gene: TRBD1
clone size: NA
CDR3 DNA: TGTGCCAGCAGTTTATTCAGGGGGTCGGATACGCAGTATTTT
CDR3 protein: CASSLFRGSDTQYF

J gene: TRBJ1-2
V gene: TRBV14
D gene: NA
clone size: NA
CDR3 DNA: TGTGCCAGCAGCCAAGACCCCTATGGCTACACCTTC
CDR3 protein: CASSQDPYGYTF

J gene: TRBJ1-2
V gene: TRBV5-1
D gene: NA
clone size: few
CDR3 DNA: TGCGCCAGCAGCGATAGGACCTATGGCTACACCTTC
CDR3 protein: CASSDRTYGYTF

J gene: TRBJ2-7
V gene: TRBV6-1
D gene: NA
clone size: few
CDR3 DNA: TGTGCCAGCACCCCGGGACACCCCTACGAGCAGTACTTC
CDR3 protein: CASTPGHPYEQYF

J gene: TRBJ2-1
V gene: TRBV15
D gene: NA
clone size: few
CDR3 DNA: TGTGCCACCAGCAGAGACTGGACAGCCTACAATGAGCAGTTCTTC
CDR3 protein: CATSRDWTAYNEQFF

J gene: TRBJ2-7
V gene: TRBV28
D gene: NA
clone size: NA
CDR3 DNA: TGTGCCAGCAGTTTACCGCGACAGGGAGGGATCAACGAGCAGTACTTC
CDR3 protein: CASSLPRQGGINEQYF

J gene: TRBJ2-5
V gene: TRBV12-3/TRBV12-4
D gene: NA
clone size: NA
CDR3 DNA: TGTGCCACCGCACAGGGAACCCAAGAGACCCAGTACTTC
CDR3 protein: CATAQGTQETQYF

J gene: TRBJ1-5
V gene: TRBV11-2
D gene: NA
clone size: many
CDR3 DNA: TGTGCCAGCAGCTTAGGGGGCGGGCAGCCCCAGCATTTT
CDR3 protein: CASSLGGGQPQHF

J gene: TRBJ2-1
V gene: TRBV11-2
D gene: TRBD2
clone size: few
CDR3 DNA: TGTGCCAGCAGCACACTACTAGCGGATACCTACAATGAGCAGTTCTTC
CDR3 protein: CASSTLLADTYNEQFF

J gene: TRBJ2-7
V gene: TRBV9
D gene: NA
clone size: few
CDR3 DNA: TGTGCCAGCAGCCCCAGCGTACCCTCCTACGAGCAGTACTTC
CDR3 protein: CASSPSVPSYEQYF

J gene: TRBJ1-1
V gene: TRBV6-1
D gene: NA
clone size: few
CDR3 DNA: TGTGCCAGCAGACCGAGGAGGGGGAACACTGAAGCTTTCTTT
CDR3 protein: CASRPRRGNTEAFF

J gene: TRBJ1-2
V gene: TRBV4-2
D gene: NA
clone size: NA
CDR3 DNA: TGTGCCAGCAGCCAAGAGGACCAGACCGACTATGGCTACACCTTC
CDR3 protein: CASSQEDQTDYGYTF

J gene: TRBJ2-2
V gene: TRBV20-1
D gene: TRBD2
clone size: few
CDR3 DNA: TGCAGTGCTGGGACTAGCGGTTACACCGGGGAGCTGTTTTTT
CDR3 protein: CSAGTSGYTGELFF

J gene: TRBJ1-1
V gene: TRBV5-1
D gene: NA
clone size: many
CDR3 DNA: TGCGCCAGCAGCTTGGGACAGGTGAGCACTGAAGCTTTCTTT
CDR3 protein: CASSLGQVSTEAFF

J gene: TRBJ1-4
V gene: TRBV7-9
D gene: NA
clone size: many
CDR3 DNA: TGTGCCAGCAGCCGAACGGGGTGGAATGAAAAACTGTTTTTT
CDR3 protein: CASSRTGWNEKLFF

J gene: TRBJ2-5
V gene: TRBV19
D gene: TRBD1
clone size: NA
CDR3 DNA: TGTGCCAGTAACCCGGGACAGTTATTTGAGACCCAGTACTTC
CDR3 protein: CASNPGQLFETQYF

J gene: TRBJ1-5
V gene: TRBV2
D gene: NA
clone size: NA
CDR3 DNA: TGTGCCAGCAGTGAACAAGGGAACCGACAGCCCCAGCATTTT
CDR3 protein: CASSEQGNRQPQHF

J gene: TRBJ2-5
V gene: TRBV5-1
D gene: NA
clone size: NA
CDR3 DNA: TGCGCCAGTACGGGGTTTGGAGAGACCCAGTACTTC
CDR3 protein: CASTGFGETQYF

J gene: TRBJ2-1
V gene: TRBV3-1
D gene: NA
clone size: NA
CDR3 DNA: TGTGCCAGCAGCCAAATGGCGGGGTGGGTGAATGAGCAGTTCTTC
CDR3 protein: CASSQMAGWVNEQFF

J gene: TRBJ2-2
V gene: TRBV7-9
D gene: NA
clone size: NA
CDR3 DNA: TGTGCCAGCAGTGTTGGGGGGATCACCGGGGAGCTGTTTTTT
CDR3 protein: CASSVGGITGELFF

J gene: TRBJ2-7
V gene: TRBV15
D gene: TRBD1
clone size: NA
CDR3 DNA: TGTGCCACCGGAACAGGGGGCGCCTACGAGCAGTACTTC
CDR3 protein: CATGTGGAYEQYF

J gene: TRBJ1-2
V gene: TRBV14
D gene: NA
clone size: NA
CDR3 DNA: TGTGCCAGCAGCCAAGATTTCCGGCCTACGAATAGCTATGGCTACACCTTC
CDR3 protein: CASSQDFRPTNSYGYTF

J gene: TRBJ2-2
V gene: TRBV5-1
D gene: TRBD1
clone size: NA
CDR3 DNA: TGCGCCAGCAGCTTGCTTACCGGGACAGGGAACACCGGGGAGCTGTTTTTT
CDR3 protein: CASSLLTGTGNTGELFF

J gene: TRBJ1-6
V gene: TRBV12-3/TRBV12-4
D gene: NA
clone size: many
CDR3 DNA: TGTGCCAGCAGCAGGGACGGCTATAATTCACCCCTCCACTTT
CDR3 protein: CASSRDGYNSPLHF

J gene: TRBJ2-7
V gene: TRBV4-2
D gene: TRBD2
clone size: NA
CDR3 DNA: TGTGCCAGCAGCCAAGATCTCCTAGCGGGAGTTCGGGAGTACGAGCAGTACTTC
CDR3 protein: CASSQDLLAGVREYEQYF